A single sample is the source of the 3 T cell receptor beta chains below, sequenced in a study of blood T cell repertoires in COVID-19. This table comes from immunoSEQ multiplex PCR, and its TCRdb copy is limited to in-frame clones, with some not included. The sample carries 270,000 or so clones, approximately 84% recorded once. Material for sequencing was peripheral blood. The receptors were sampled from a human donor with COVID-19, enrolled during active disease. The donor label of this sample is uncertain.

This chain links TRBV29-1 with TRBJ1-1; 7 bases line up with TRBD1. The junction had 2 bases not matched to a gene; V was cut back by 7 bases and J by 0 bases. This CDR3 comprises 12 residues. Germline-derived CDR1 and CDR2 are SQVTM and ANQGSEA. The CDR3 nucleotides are TGCAGCGGCGGGACAGTGAACACTGAAGCTTTCTTT. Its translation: CSGGTVNTEAFF.

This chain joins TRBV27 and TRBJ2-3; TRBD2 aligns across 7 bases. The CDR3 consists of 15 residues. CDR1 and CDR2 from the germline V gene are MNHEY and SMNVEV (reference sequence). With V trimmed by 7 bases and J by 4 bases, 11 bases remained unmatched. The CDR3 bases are TGTGCCAGCACCCTTTCCGGACTAGTAGCAGATACGCAGTATTTT. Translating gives CASTLSGLVADTQYF.

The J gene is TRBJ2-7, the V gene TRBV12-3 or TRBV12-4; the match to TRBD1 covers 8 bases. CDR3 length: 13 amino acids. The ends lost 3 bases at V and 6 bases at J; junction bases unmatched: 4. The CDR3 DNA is TGTGCCAGCAGTTTTGGACAGGGTAGCGAGCAGTACTTC. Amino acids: CASSFGQGSEQYF.